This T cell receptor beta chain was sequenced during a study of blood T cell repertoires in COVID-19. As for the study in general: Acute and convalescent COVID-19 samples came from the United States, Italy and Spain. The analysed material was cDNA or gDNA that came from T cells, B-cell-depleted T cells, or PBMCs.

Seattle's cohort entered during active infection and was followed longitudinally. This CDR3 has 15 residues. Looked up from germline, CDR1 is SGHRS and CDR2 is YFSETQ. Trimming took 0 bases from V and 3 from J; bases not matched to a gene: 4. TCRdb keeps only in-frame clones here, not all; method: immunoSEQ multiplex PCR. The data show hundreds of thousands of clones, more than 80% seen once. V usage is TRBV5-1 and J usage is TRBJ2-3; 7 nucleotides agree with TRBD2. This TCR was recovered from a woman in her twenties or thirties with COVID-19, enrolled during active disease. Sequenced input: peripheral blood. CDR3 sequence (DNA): TGCGCCAGCAGCTTGGTGGCTAGCGGAACAGATACGCAGTATTTT. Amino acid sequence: CASSLVASGTDTQYF.